A single sample is the source of the 29 T cell receptor beta chains below, sequenced in a study of sequential checkpoint blockade in melanoma. Data came from immunoSEQ multiplex PCR; TCRdb stores just in-frame clones and leaves some out. The sample has some 32,000 clones; more than 70% are singletons. As to treatment: randomized to nivolumab then ipilimumab (arm A) or the reverse (arm B). This material consisted of CD8+ T cells sorted from blood (inferred from file names), taken from a patient given nivolumab and ipilimumab in sequence. All receptors derive from a human donor with melanoma.

CDR3 in amino acids: CASSYEFAYNEQFF. The DNA of the CDR3 is TGTGCCAGCAGTTATGAGTTCGCCTACAATGAGCAGTTCTTC. The rearrangement links TRBV28 to TRBJ2-1, with D unresolved. The ends were cut back, 4 bases at V and 2 bases at J, with 9 bases in the middle. Looked up from germline, CDR1 is MDHEN and CDR2 is SYDVKM. The CDR3 sequence is 14 residues long.

This clone was observed a handful of times. The chain links TRBV5-4 to TRBJ2-7, with 7 bases identical to TRBD1. The CDR3 consists of 14 residues. V was clipped by 0 bases and J by 3 bases; unmatched bases: 3. The germline gives CDR1 SGHNT, CDR2 YYREEE (reference sequence). The CDR3 region has the DNA TGTGCCAGCAGCTTGGGGACAGGCTTCTACGAGCAGTACTTC. Residues: CASSLGTGFYEQYF.

This chain joins TRBV5-4 and TRBJ2-1; 7 bases are shared with TRBD1. This CDR3 is 15 amino acids long. The V segment lost 7 bases and the J segment 7 bases; nucleotides outside the gene matches: 14. Germline CDR1 is SGHNT and CDR2 is YYREEE (reference sequence). The CDR3, as DNA: TGTGCCAGCTTGGATGATGGGGGACAGTGGAATGAGCAGTTCTTC. The encoded protein is CASLDDGGQWNEQFF.

The chain employs TRBV7-2 and TRBJ2-7, with D tentatively TRBD1 (6 bases). Trimming took off 5 bases at V and 3 bases at J, with 17 bases between the two ends. The CDR3 totals 15 residues. The germline V gene has CDR1 SGHTA and CDR2 FQGNSA. CDR3 nucleotide sequence: TGTGCCAGCAGCCCTTTCGGGACATACAACTACGAGCAGTACTTC. Residues: CASSPFGTYNYEQYF.

The rearrangement joins TRBV19 to TRBJ2-7; weak D call: TRBD1 (6 bases). V shed 1 base and J shed 2 bases, with 12 bases lying between them. CDR3 length: 15 amino acids. Germline assignment: CDR1 LNHDA and CDR2 SQIVND (reference sequence). This CDR3 reads CASSIALTGAYEQYF. The DNA for the CDR3 is TGTGCCAGTAGTATAGCCTTGACAGGAGCCTACGAGCAGTACTTC.

The DNA for the CDR3 is TGTGCCAGCAGCATTAACCAGGGGATTCTCCCTTTCGAGCAGTACTTC. Its protein is CASSINQGILPFEQYF. The V gene is TRBV11-2, the J gene TRBJ2-7; D might be TRBD1 (6 bases). Germline assignment: CDR1 SGHAT and CDR2 FQNNGV. The CDR3 is 16 residues long. V was clipped by 5 bases and J by 6 bases, with 23 bases between them. The full variable domain, with the rest looked up from reference TRBV11-2 and TRBJ2-7, is EAGVAQSPRYKIIEKRQSVAFWCNPISGHATLYWYQQILGQGPKLLIQFQNNGVVDDSQLPKDRFSAERLKGVDSTLKIQPAKLEDSAVYLCASSINQGILPFEQYFGPGTRLTVT.

This clone was counted only a few times. CDR3 amino acids: CASSAGLAGDEQYF. CDR3 in DNA: TGTGCCAGCAGTGCTGGACTAGCGGGAGACGAGCAGTACTTC. The chain carries TRBV27 and TRBJ2-7, with 13 bases matching TRBD2. Trimming removed 5 bases from V and 5 bases from J; junction bases left unmatched: 3. CDR3 length: 14 residues. Germline CDR1 reads MNHEY; CDR2 reads SMNVEV (reference sequence).

The rearrangement joins TRBV7-8 to TRBJ2-2; D perhaps matches TRBD2 (5 bases). CDR1 is SGHVS and CDR2 is FQNEAQ in the germline V gene. CDR3 length equals 15 residues. V lost 5 bases and J lost 5, with 15 bases in between. CDR3 protein: CASSREGSATGELFF. In DNA form, the CDR3 reads TGTGCCAGCAGCCGTGAGGGTAGCGCGACCGGGGAGCTGTTTTTT.

The gene calls are TRBV28 and TRBJ1-1, with D possibly being TRBD1 (5 bases). Trimming removed 8 bases from V and 5 bases from J, with 18 bases in between. This CDR3 has 14 amino acids. CDR1 is MDHEN, CDR2 SYDVKM, per germline. The CDR3 DNA follows: TGTGCCAGCGAGTTTACCGGGGGAGATACTGAAGCTTTCTTT. As protein: CASEFTGGDTEAFF.

The chain carries TRBV29-1 and TRBJ2-1, with no clear D. V lost 3 bases and J 7 bases, leaving 19 bases between the germline ends. This CDR3 comprises 15 residues. Germline values: CDR1 SQVTM, CDR2 ANQGSEA. Written as DNA, the CDR3 is TGCAGCGTTGAGTCTCTCCGCCTAGTAAGGAATGAGCAGTTCTTC. It translates to CSVESLRLVRNEQFF.

A few counts support this clone. This chain joins TRBV10-3 and TRBJ1-1, with D perhaps matching TRBD1 (6 bases). Germline assignment: CDR1 ENHRY and CDR2 SYGVKD. This CDR3 comprises 14 residues. The V end lost 7 bases, the J end lost 0 bases, and 12 bases lay between the germline ends. The CDR3 reads CAITSDSLNTEAFF. In nucleotides, the CDR3 is TGTGCCATCACATCGGACAGCTTGAACACTGAAGCTTTCTTT.

The chain couples TRBV4-3 to TRBJ1-1; D is perhaps TRBD1 (6 bases). Germline CDR1 reads LGHNA; CDR2 reads YSLEER. The germline V and J ends were trimmed by 1 base and 1 base, with 16 bases remaining between them. The CDR3 covers 17 residues. CDR3 coding DNA: TGCGCCAGCAGCCAAGGTGCAGGGGTCACCGGGAACACTGAAGCTTTCTTT. It specifies CASSQGAGVTGNTEAFF.

CDR3 nucleotide sequence: TGTGCCAGCAGTGAATTTCGGGGGTCGAGCAATCAGCCCCAGCATTTT. Protein sequence: CASSEFRGSSNQPQHF. The genes are TRBV6-1 and TRBJ1-5; a possible D gene is TRBD1 (5 bases). Germline CDR1 MNHNS, CDR2 SASEGT. The CDR3 spans 16 residues. V was pared by 2 bases and J by 1 base, with 12 bases between.

The CDR3: CASSMTGGGGYTF. The CDR3 DNA follows: TGTGCCAGCAGCATGACTGGCGGGGGGGGCTACACCTTC. This rearrangement joins TRBV9 to TRBJ1-2, with D perhaps TRBD1 (5 bases). There are 13 residues in the CDR3. Looked up from germline, CDR1 is SGDLS and CDR2 is YYNGEE. V lost 4 bases and J lost 8, with 15 bases in between.

The CDR3 DNA follows: TGTGCCAGCAGCAGCCCAGAGGGCCGGGGGAATGAGCAGTTCTTC. As protein: CASSSPEGRGNEQFF. J is TRBJ2-1 and V is TRBV9; D possibly corresponds to TRBD2 (6 bases). Germline values: CDR1 SGDLS, CDR2 YYNGEE. This CDR3 comprises 15 residues. V dropped 4 bases and J dropped 7 bases, with 18 bases sitting between them.

This chain connects TRBV30 to TRBJ2-2; the D is unclear. V was trimmed by 4 bases and J by 6 bases, leaving 9 bases between them. The CDR3 consists of 12 residues. Germline loops: CDR1 GTSNPN, CDR2 SVGIG (reference sequence). CDR3 in DNA: TGTGCCTGGACCGTACGCGCCGGGGAGCTGTTTTTT. Residues: CAWTVRAGELFF.

The chain combines TRBV7-9 with TRBJ2-2; D is perhaps TRBD2 (5 bases). The length of the CDR3 is 15 residues. The germline CDR1 and CDR2 sequences are SEHNR and FQNEAQ (reference sequence). With 2 bases removed from V and 1 base from J, the gap between germline ends came to 8 bases. This CDR3 reads CASSLPGMNTGELFF. DNA of the CDR3: TGTGCCAGCAGCTTACCGGGGATGAACACCGGGGAGCTGTTTTTT.

The J gene is TRBJ2-5, the V gene TRBV9, with 9 bases matching TRBD2. The J call may be in error: the DNA end matches TRBJ2-7 better. The CDR3 sequence is 14 residues long. In germline, CDR1 is SGDLS, CDR2 YYNGEE. The CDR3 spells CASSAGTSTYEQYF. The CDR3 bases are TGTGCCAGCAGCGCCGGGACTAGCACCTACGAGCAGTACTTC.

The chain combines TRBV7-8 with TRBJ2-1; a weak D match, TRBD2 (5 bases). Trimming cost V 2 bases and J 0 bases, with 8 bases left between them. Germline CDR1 is SGHVS and CDR2 is FQNEAQ. This CDR3 has 15 residues. The DNA of the CDR3 is TGTGCCAGCAGCTTAAGGGAGTCCTCCTACAATGAGCAGTTCTTC. Translation gives CASSLRESSYNEQFF.

This clone has only one observation. The V gene is TRBV5-3, the J gene TRBJ2-1, with 10 bases fitting TRBD1. TRBV5-3 is an ORF, and what it does is uncertain. After removal of 0 bases from V and 6 bases from J, the junction contained 6 bases not matched to a gene. The CDR3 loop spans 16 amino acids. CDR3 region: CARSLVGTGEPNEQFF. The CDR3 nucleotides are TGTGCCAGAAGCTTGGTAGGGACAGGGGAGCCCAATGAGCAGTTCTTC.

V and J are TRBV5-1 and TRBJ2-3; 7 nucleotides agree with TRBD1. Germline values: CDR1 SGHRS, CDR2 YFSETQ. The CDR3 is made up of 12 amino acids. V trimming: 0 bases; J trimming: 9 bases; junction bases outside the gene matches: 1. CDR3 sequence: CASSLGQGTQYF. In nucleotides, the CDR3 is TGCGCCAGCAGCTTGGGACAGGGAACGCAGTATTTT.

The rearrangement joins TRBV29-1 to TRBJ2-1; the D gene is possibly TRBD2 (6 bases). The CDR3 consists of 14 residues. Trimming stripped 2 bases from V and 4 bases from J, with 12 bases between. CDR1 is SQVTM and CDR2 is ANQGSEA in the germline V gene. The CDR3 nucleotides are TGCAGCGTTGAATTCCGGGAGAGGTACAATGAGCAGTTCTTC. Encoded protein: CSVEFRERYNEQFF.

This clone was picked up a small number of times. The V call is TRBV28, the J call TRBJ1-1; no firm D call. The CDR3 consists of 15 residues. The germline gives CDR1 MDHEN, CDR2 SYDVKM. V shed 5 bases and J shed 1 base, with 14 bases lying between them. The CDR3 DNA follows: TGTGCCAGCAGTACAAGTCCCCACCGGAACACTGAAGCTTTCTTT. This codes for CASSTSPHRNTEAFF.

The chain employs TRBV5-6 and TRBJ2-2; TRBD2 aligns across 7 bases. This CDR3 contains 13 residues. V lost 4 bases to trimming and J lost 9 bases; unmatched junction nucleotides: 6. CDR1 is SGHDT and CDR2 is YYEEEE in the germline V gene. In nucleotides, the CDR3 is TGTGCCAGCAGCCTGTGGGACTACCGGGAGCTGTTTTTT. Translating it yields CASSLWDYRELFF.

This chain connects TRBV28 to TRBJ2-1, with 7 bases identical to TRBD1. There are 14 residues in the CDR3. Trimming removed 5 bases from V and 4 bases from J; junction bases left unmatched: 5. From germline, CDR1 is MDHEN and CDR2 SYDVKM. The chain's CDR3 is CASSPRDRYNEQFF. The CDR3 nucleotides read TGTGCCAGCAGTCCCCGGGACAGATACAATGAGCAGTTCTTC.

The V call is TRBV30, the J call TRBJ2-3; the D gene is possibly TRBD2 (6 bases). CDR1 is GTSNPN and CDR2 is SVGIG in the germline V gene (reference sequence). V was cut by 4 bases and J by 3 bases, with 11 bases left in between. CDR3 size: 13 residues. The CDR3 bases are TGTGCCTGGACCGGGGGAGGTACAGATACGCAGTATTTT. Its protein product is CAWTGGGTDTQYF.

The V call is TRBV4-3, the J call TRBJ2-5; TRBD2 matches 10 bases. From germline, CDR1 is LGHNA and CDR2 YSLEER. V was clipped by 8 bases and J by 5 bases; unmatched bases: 5. CDR3 length: 13 amino acids. The CDR3 sequence is CASAGTSVETQYF. The CDR3 DNA reads as TGCGCCAGCGCCGGGACTAGCGTTGAGACCCAGTACTTC.

V and J are TRBV28 and TRBJ2-2, with D unresolved. Per germline, CDR1 MDHEN and CDR2 SYDVKM. V lost 6 bases, J lost 1 base, and 9 bases lay in between. The CDR3 covers 14 residues. Written as DNA, the CDR3 is TGTGCCAGCAGGGTCCTAGGGAACACCGGGGAGCTGTTTTTT. As protein: CASRVLGNTGELFF.

The V and J genes are TRBV9 and TRBJ1-1, with D possibly matching TRBD1 (6 bases). CDR1 and CDR2 (germline): SGDLS, YYNGEE. Between the trimmed V and J ends, which lost 0 bases and 5 bases, there was a span of 8 bases. The CDR3 spans 13 residues. The CDR3 DNA is TGTGCCAGCAGCGTAGGGGGGCAAACTGAAGCTTTCTTT. Residues: CASSVGGQTEAFF.